Each of the 6 T cell receptor beta chains below was sequenced from the same sample in a study of T cells in Graves' hyperthyroidism and ophthalmopathy. It was RNA transcripts that yielded the amplified TCR beta CDR3 regions. The study used the HTBI primer set for a first-round RT-PCR of the TCR CDR3. TCRdb itself ran the multiplex PCR reads through MiXCR, one entry per CDR3 protein. The sample has some 500,000 distinct CDR3 sequences, more than 15% seen once. The sample taken for sequencing was blood. The source is a woman aged 30 to 39 with Graves' ophthalmopathy.

This clonotype has only a few counts. The chain joins TRBV15 to TRBJ1-1; maybe TRBD1 (5 bases). Germline V gene lookup returns CDR1 LNHNV and CDR2 YYDKDF (reference sequence). Trimming took off 1 base at V and 3 bases at J, with 15 bases between the two ends. The CDR3 is made up of 16 amino acids. The CDR3 sequence: CATSRVGEGVHTEAFF. Written as DNA, the CDR3 is TGTGCCACCAGCAGAGTGGGGGAAGGAGTGCACACTGAAGCTTTCTTT.

This clonotype showed up just once. This may be a read error: a much more frequent sequence differs by one nucleotide. In this CDR3 the conserved last residue, phenylalanine or tryptophan, is missing, so a read error is likely. This sequence joins TRBV11-3 and TRBJ1-1; D is undetermined. The CDR3 sequence is 12 residues long. Germline loops: CDR1 SGHNT, CDR2 YENEEA. V lost 3 bases and J lost 5, with 7 bases in between. CDR3 nucleotides: TGTGCCAGCAGCTTTGGACGTACTGAAGCTTTCTTA. Amino acid sequence: CASSFGRTEAFL.

In this sample, this clonotype turned up many times. The chain couples TRBV2 to TRBJ2-1, with TRBD2 matching over 10 bases. The CDR3 is 13 residues long. Per germline, CDR1 SNHLY and CDR2 FYNNEI. V was clipped by 10 bases and J by 3 bases; unmatched bases: 3. DNA of the CDR3: TGTGCCACCAGGACTAGCGGCTACAATGAGCAGTTCTTC. Its translation is CATRTSGYNEQFF.

Details on this clonotype: One base away lies a much larger clone, so this may be a sequencing read error. V is TRBV5-6 and J is TRBJ1-1; D gene ambiguous. Germline lookup yields CDR1 SGHDT and CDR2 YYEEEE. The CDR3 consists of 12 residues. DNA of the CDR3: TGTACCAGCAGCCGAAGTCTCACTGAAGCTTTCTTT. The encoded protein is CTSSRSLTEAFF.

With respect to this clonotype: This may be a read error, as it is one base from a much larger clone. V usage is TRBV28 and J usage is TRBJ1-2; possibly TRBD1 for D (5 bases). CDR1 is MDHEN and CDR2 is SYDVKM in the germline V gene. V lost 4 bases and J lost 8, with 17 bases in between. There are 14 residues in the CDR3. CDR3 DNA sequence: TGTGCCAGCAGTTCTGTGGCAGGGCTAGCGGGCTACACCTTC. Translated, it gives CASSSVAGLAGYTF.

The gene calls are TRBV7-9 and TRBJ1-1; D is perhaps TRBD1 (5 bases). V gave up 3 bases and J gave up 7 bases, with 15 bases separating them. The CDR3 has 14 amino acids. The germline gives CDR1 SEHNR, CDR2 FQNEAQ (reference sequence). For the CDR3, the DNA is TGTGCCAGCAGCTTGGGCAGGGAAGATAATGAAGCTTTCTTT. It yields the protein CASSLGREDNEAFF.